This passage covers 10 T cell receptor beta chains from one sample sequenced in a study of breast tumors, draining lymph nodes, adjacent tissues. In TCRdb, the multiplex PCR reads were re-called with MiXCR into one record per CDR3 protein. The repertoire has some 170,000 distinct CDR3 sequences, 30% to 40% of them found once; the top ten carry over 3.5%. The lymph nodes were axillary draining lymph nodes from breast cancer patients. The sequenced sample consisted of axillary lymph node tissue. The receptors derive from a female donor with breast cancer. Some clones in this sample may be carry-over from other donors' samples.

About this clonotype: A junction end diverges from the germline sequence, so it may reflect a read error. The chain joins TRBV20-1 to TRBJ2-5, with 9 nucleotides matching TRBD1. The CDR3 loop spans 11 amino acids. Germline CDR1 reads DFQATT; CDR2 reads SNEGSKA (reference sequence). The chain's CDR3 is CSQDRGEAQYF. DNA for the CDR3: TGCAGCCAAGACAGGGGGGAGGCCCAGTACTTT.

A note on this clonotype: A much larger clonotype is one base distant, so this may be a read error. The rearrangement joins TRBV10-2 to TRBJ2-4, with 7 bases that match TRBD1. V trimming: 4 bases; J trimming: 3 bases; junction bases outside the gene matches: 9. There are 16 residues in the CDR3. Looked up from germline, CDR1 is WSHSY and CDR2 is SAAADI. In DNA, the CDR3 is TGCGCCAGCAGTGGGACAGGTATCCCTTACAAAAACATTCAGTACTTC. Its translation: CASSGTGIPYKNIQYF.

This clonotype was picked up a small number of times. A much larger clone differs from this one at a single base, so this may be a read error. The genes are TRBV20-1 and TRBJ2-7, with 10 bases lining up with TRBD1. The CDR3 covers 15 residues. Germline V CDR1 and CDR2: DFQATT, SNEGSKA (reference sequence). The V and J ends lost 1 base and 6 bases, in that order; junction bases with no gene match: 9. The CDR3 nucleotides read TGCAGTGCTAGAGGACCGGGACAGGGGTTCAGCGAGCAGTACTTC. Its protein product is CSARGPGQGFSEQYF.

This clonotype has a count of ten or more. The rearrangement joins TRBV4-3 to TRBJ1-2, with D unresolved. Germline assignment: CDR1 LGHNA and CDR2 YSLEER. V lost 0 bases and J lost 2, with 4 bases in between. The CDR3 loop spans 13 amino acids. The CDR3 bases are TGCGCCAGCAGCCAAGACAGAAACTATGGCTACACCTTC. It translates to CASSQDRNYGYTF.

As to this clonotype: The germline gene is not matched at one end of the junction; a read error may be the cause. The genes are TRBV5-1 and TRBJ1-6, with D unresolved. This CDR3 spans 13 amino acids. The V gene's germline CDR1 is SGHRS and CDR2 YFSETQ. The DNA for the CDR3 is TGCGCCAGCAGCTTGGGACGGAGTTCACCCCCCCACTTT. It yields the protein CASSLGRSSPPHF.

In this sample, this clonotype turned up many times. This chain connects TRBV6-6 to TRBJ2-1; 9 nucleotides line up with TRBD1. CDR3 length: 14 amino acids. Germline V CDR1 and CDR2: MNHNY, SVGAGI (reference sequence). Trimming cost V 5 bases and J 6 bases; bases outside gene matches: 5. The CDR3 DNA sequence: TGTGCCAGCAGTCTGACGGACAGGGGCAATGAGCAGTTCTTC. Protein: CASSLTDRGNEQFF.

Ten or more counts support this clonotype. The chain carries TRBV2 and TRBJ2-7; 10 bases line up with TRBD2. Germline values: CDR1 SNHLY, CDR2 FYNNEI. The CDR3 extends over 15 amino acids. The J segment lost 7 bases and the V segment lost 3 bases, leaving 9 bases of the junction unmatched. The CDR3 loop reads CASSDGSSGRREQYF. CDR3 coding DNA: TGTGCCAGCAGTGATGGGTCTAGCGGGAGAAGGGAGCAGTACTTC.

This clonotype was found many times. CDR3 protein: CASSLGRTGVEKLFF. The CDR3 nucleotides read TGTGCCAGCAGCTTAGGTCGGACAGGGGTAGAAAAACTGTTTTTT. The chain is built from TRBV13 and TRBJ1-4; the match to TRBD1 covers 9 bases. The V segment lost 0 bases and the J segment 8 bases; nucleotides outside the gene matches: 4. The V gene's germline CDR1 is PRHDT and CDR2 FYEKMQ (reference sequence). There are 15 residues in the CDR3. The complete variable domain, with remaining parts taken from reference TRBV13 and TRBJ1-4, reads AAGVIQSPRHLIKEKRETATLKCYPIPRHDTVYWYQQGPGQDPQFLISFYEKMQSDKGSIPDRFSAQQFSDYHSELNMSSLELGDSALYFCASSLGRTGVEKLFFGSGTQLSVL.

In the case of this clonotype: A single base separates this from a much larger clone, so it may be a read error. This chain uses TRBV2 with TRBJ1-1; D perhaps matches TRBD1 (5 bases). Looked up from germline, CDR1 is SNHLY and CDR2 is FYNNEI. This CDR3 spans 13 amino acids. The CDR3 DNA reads TGTGCCAGCAGTGACAGGGAAAGAGGAGAAGCTTCCTTT. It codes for CASSDRERGEASF.

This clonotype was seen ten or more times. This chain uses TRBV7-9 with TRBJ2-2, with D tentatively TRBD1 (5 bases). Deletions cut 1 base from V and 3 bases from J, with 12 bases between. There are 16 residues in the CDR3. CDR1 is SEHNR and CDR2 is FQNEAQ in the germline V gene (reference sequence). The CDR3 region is CASSLGAGFYTGELFF. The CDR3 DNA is TGTGCCAGCAGCTTAGGGGCAGGGTTCTACACCGGGGAGCTGTTTTTT. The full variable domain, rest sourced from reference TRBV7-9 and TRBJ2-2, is DTGVSQNPRHKITKRGQNVTFRCDPISEHNRLYWYRQTLGQGPEFLTYFQNEAQLEKSRLLSDRFSAERPKGSFSTLEIQRTEQGDSAMYLCASSLGAGFYTGELFFGEGSRLTVL.